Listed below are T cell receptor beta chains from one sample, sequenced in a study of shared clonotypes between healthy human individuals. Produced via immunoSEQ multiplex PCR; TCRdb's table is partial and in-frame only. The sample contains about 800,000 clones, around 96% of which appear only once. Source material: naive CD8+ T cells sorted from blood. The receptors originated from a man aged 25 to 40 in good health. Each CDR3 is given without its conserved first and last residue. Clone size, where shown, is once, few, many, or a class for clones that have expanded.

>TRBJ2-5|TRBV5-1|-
ASSLVTGQETQY
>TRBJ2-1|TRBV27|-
ASSLRVTQSNEQF
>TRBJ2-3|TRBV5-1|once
ASSPTGVGDTQY
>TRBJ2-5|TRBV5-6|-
ASSSATGFQETQY
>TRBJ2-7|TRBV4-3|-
ASSQEYRTMVGYEQY
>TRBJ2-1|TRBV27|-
ASSLSTGMNEQF
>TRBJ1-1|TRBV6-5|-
ASSVGQLNTEAF
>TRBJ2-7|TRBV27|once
ASSLGLQYEQY
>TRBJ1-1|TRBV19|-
ASSIGREAF
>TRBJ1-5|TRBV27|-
ASSLSTGREGPQH
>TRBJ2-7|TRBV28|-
ASSGQNYEQY
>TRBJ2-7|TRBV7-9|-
ASSKDRVGSYEQY
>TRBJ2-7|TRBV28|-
ASKTKREIYEQY
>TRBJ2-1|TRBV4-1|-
ASSQDRGRNEQF
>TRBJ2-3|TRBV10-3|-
AIQYSDTQY
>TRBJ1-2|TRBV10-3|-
AISAVQDGYGYT
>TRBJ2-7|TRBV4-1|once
ASSPQGYEQY
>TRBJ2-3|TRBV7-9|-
ASSYDPTDTQY